This T cell receptor (beta chain) was found in a study of blood T cell repertoires in COVID-19. Cohort 3 recovery required two negative PCRs, clearance, or symptom resolution. V lost 1 base and J 4 bases, leaving 12 bases between the germline ends. Germline lookup yields CDR1 SGHTS and CDR2 YDEGEE. The CDR3 is 15 amino acids. Original processing notes: Estimated nucleated cell counts came from reference gene primer amplification. Repertoires were generated with immunoSEQ multiplex PCR, while TCRdb's copy carries only in-frame clones and drops some. V, J and clone size derive from that table, while D and trimming were established from the DNA sequence. The table shows 250,000 or so clones, with 85% to 90% occurring only once. Only one count was recorded for this clone.

The clonotype originates from a woman aged 45-60 years who had recovered from COVID-19. Sequenced material: PBMCs or T cells enriched from blood (not recorded which). The chain carries TRBV5-8 and TRBJ1-5; D unresolved. The CDR3 spells CASSLFWERNQPQHF. The CDR3 coding sequence is TGTGCCAGCAGCTTGTTCTGGGAGCGAAATCAGCCCCAGCATTTT.